These T cell receptor beta chains were read from a single sample in a study of T cell repertoires in cytomegalovirus infection. These receptors have no known antigen. TCRdb analysed the reads with MiXCR anew, one entry per CDR3 protein. The sample lists about 60,000 distinct CDR3 sequences; about a third were seen once. Specimen: PBMCs, sequenced either directly or after in vitro stimulation (not recorded which). The receptors were gathered from a human donor in good health (CMV status not recorded). Some clones in this sample may be carry-over from other donors' samples. Each CDR3 is given with its conserved first and last residue. The D gene is left open where the match is weak. Expanded clones get a size class; other rows say once, few or many, or leave the size out.

v_call	d_call	j_call	clone_size	cdr3_aa	cdr3_nt
TRBV20-1	.	TRBJ1-5	.	CSASLGRGNQPQHF	TGCAGTGCCAGCCTAGGGCGGGGAAATCAGCCCCAGCATTTT
TRBV10-3	TRBD1	TRBJ1-1	.	CAAKTGGKTEAFF	TGTGCCGCTAAGACAGGGGGCAAGACTGAAGCTTTCTTT
TRBV5-1	.	TRBJ2-5	few	CASSLGRGSRVQETQYF	TGCGCCAGCAGCTTGGGCCGTGGCAGCCGAGTGCAAGAGACCCAGTACTTC
TRBV20-1	.	TRBJ1-1	.	CSIRRPHEAFF	TGCAGCATCCGAAGGCCACATGAAGCTTTCTTT
TRBV6-5	.	TRBJ2-7	.	CASTQGASSSYEQYF	TGTGCCAGCACCCAAGGTGCCTCCAGCTCCTACGAGCAGTACTTC
TRBV19	.	TRBJ1-1	.	CASSIARLNTEAFF	TGTGCCAGTAGTATAGCGAGGTTGAACACTGAAGCTTTCTTT
TRBV18	TRBD1	TRBJ1-5	once	CASSPNGRGSGEPQHF	TGTGCCAGCTCACCAAACGGCAGGGGGTCCGGGGAGCCCCAGCATTTT
TRBV19	.	TRBJ1-4	.	CASALGRVEKLFF	TGTGCCAGTGCGCTGGGGCGAGTCGAAAAACTGTTTTTT
TRBV7-2	.	TRBJ2-5	many	CASSLGQGVGTQYF	TGTGCCAGCAGCTTAGGTCAGGGTGTAGGGACCCAGTACTTC
TRBV6-1	.	TRBJ2-7	many	CASSPWGLSSYEQYF	TGTGCCAGCAGCCCCTGGGGGTTGTCCTCCTACGAGCAGTACTTC
TRBV6-1	.	TRBJ2-3	.	CASSDESGRGDTQYF	TGTGCCAGCAGTGACGAAAGCGGGCGAGGGGATACGCAGTATTTT
TRBV7-2	.	TRBJ1-4	.	CASSLGSLGGTTNEKLFF	TGTGCCAGCAGCTTAGGGTCACTGGGAGGCACAACTAATGAAAAACTGTTTTTT
TRBV19	TRBD1	TRBJ1-5	few	CASQDRGRLGEGQPQHF	TGTGCCAGCCAAGACAGGGGGCGCCTAGGGGAAGGGCAGCCCCAGCATTTT
TRBV11-2	.	TRBJ2-1	few	CASIDPGSNPNEQFF	TGTGCCAGCATCGACCCCGGGTCCAACCCCAATGAGCAGTTCTTC
TRBV28	TRBD1	TRBJ1-3	.	CASSPGAGTDASGNTIYF	TGTGCCAGCAGTCCAGGGGCTGGGACAGATGCCTCTGGAAACACCATATATTTT
TRBV9	.	TRBJ2-1	.	CASSATSSHNEQFF	TGTGCCAGCAGCGCAACTAGTTCCCACAATGAGCAGTTCTTC
TRBV7-2	.	TRBJ1-1	many	CASSFLTPSTEAFF	TGTGCCAGCAGCTTCCTCACACCGTCCACTGAAGCTTTCTTT
TRBV5-6	TRBD1	TRBJ2-1	few	CASSLSQGAYNEQFF	TGTGCCAGCAGCTTGAGCCAGGGGGCATACAATGAGCAGTTCTTC
TRBV28	.	TRBJ1-2	.	CASSSLTVNYGYTF	TGTGCCAGCAGTTCCCTCACTGTTAACTATGGCTACACCTTC
TRBV19	.	TRBJ1-6	.	CASSIARVNSPLHF	TGTGCCAGTAGTATAGCCAGGGTCAATTCACCCCTCCACTTT
TRBV7-2	.	TRBJ2-7	many	CASSLAGTQTYEQYF	TGTGCCAGCAGCTTAGCAGGGACCCAGACCTACGAGCAGTACTTC
TRBV20-1	.	TRBJ1-1	few	CSARHLGDVNTEAFF	TGCAGTGCTAGACATTTGGGGGATGTGAACACTGAAGCTTTCTTT
TRBV6-6	TRBD1	TRBJ2-7	.	CASSFGTGSYEQYF	TGTGCCAGCAGTTTCGGGACAGGCTCCTACGAGCAGTACTTC
TRBV2	.	TRBJ1-1	.	CASSRGSGTEAFF	TGTGCCAGCAGTCGGGGTTCAGGCACTGAAGCTTTCTTT
TRBV11-2	.	TRBJ1-1	.	CASTRPGGHTEAFF	TGTGCCAGCACCCGCCCAGGAGGGCACACTGAAGCTTTCTTT
TRBV7-4	.	TRBJ1-1	once	CAPARLTEAFF	TGTGCCCCAGCTAGGCTCACTGAAGCTTTCTTT
TRBV10-3	TRBD1	TRBJ1-1	once	CAISEQGGTEAFF	TGTGCCATCAGTGAGCAGGGGGGCACTGAAGCTTTCTTT
TRBV5-4	TRBD1	TRBJ1-1	.	CASSPGGGYTEAFF	TGTGCCAGCAGCCCAGGGGGAGGATACACTGAAGCTTTCTTT
TRBV25-1	.	TRBJ2-7	.	CASSPPGRGEQYF	TGTGCCAGCAGCCCCCCAGGAAGAGGGGAGCAGTACTTC
TRBV7-2	.	TRBJ1-5	many	CASSFGQGPQHF	TGTGCCAGCAGCTTCGGTCAAGGGCCCCAGCATTTT
TRBV27	.	TRBJ2-1	few	CASSLYLARDEQFF	TGTGCCAGCAGTTTATATCTAGCCCGGGATGAGCAGTTCTTC
TRBV11-2	.	TRBJ1-5	many	CASSLTAQGTQHF	TGTGCCAGCAGCTTAACTGCCCAGGGTACCCAGCATTTT
TRBV5-6	.	TRBJ2-5	.	CASSLLRQARETQYF	TGTGCCAGCAGCCTCCTGCGACAGGCGCGGGAGACCCAGTACTTC
TRBV7-9	TRBD1	TRBJ2-3	.	CASSWTGEGTDTQYF	TGTGCCAGCAGCTGGACAGGGGAAGGTACAGATACGCAGTATTTT
TRBV11-2	TRBD2	TRBJ2-7	.	CASSLVGGPGYEQYF	TGTGCCAGCAGCTTAGTGGGAGGGCCTGGGTACGAGCAGTACTTC
TRBV7-2	.	TRBJ2-1	few	CASSLDRYTHYNEQFF	TGTGCCAGCAGCTTAGATAGATACACCCACTACAATGAGCAGTTCTTC
TRBV7-8	.	TRBJ2-2	.	CASSRIGGELFF	TGTGCCAGCAGCCGGATCGGAGGGGAGCTGTTTTTT
TRBV7-9	.	TRBJ2-7	few	CASSLGDSSSYEQYF	TGTGCCAGCAGCTTAGGGGACTCGTCGAGCTACGAGCAGTACTTC
TRBV3-1	.	TRBJ1-1	few	CASSSQARVTEAFF	TGTGCCAGCAGCAGTCAGGCTAGGGTCACTGAAGCTTTCTTT
TRBV9	TRBD2	TRBJ2-1	few	CASTLGTSGRYSYNEQFF	TGTGCCAGCACCCTCGGGACTAGCGGGAGGTACTCCTACAATGAGCAGTTCTTC
TRBV6-2/TRBV6-3	.	TRBJ1-5	.	CASSYAAQGTQPQHF	TGTGCCAGCAGTTACGCCGCACAGGGAACTCAGCCCCAGCATTTT
TRBV28	.	TRBJ1-1	few	CASSLDQNTEAFF	TGTGCCAGCAGTTTAGATCAGAACACTGAAGCTTTCTTT
TRBV6-5	.	TRBJ1-2	few	CASSYKQGRGYTF	TGTGCCAGCAGTTACAAACAGGGTCGTGGCTACACCTTC
TRBV7-9	.	TRBJ1-1	few	CASSLKRDGTEAFF	TGTGCCAGCAGCTTAAAAAGGGATGGGACTGAAGCTTTCTTT
TRBV4-3	.	TRBJ2-1	few	CASSQGTHSYNEQFF	TGCGCCAGCAGCCAAGGGACCCACTCCTACAATGAGCAGTTCTTC
TRBV7-8	.	TRBJ1-3	.	CASSLAGSRAGNTIYF	TGTGCCAGCAGCTTAGCTGGGTCGAGGGCTGGAAACACCATATATTTT
TRBV12-5	.	TRBJ2-1	.	CASGLTGDNEQFF	TGTGCTAGTGGCCTGACGGGGGACAATGAGCAGTTCTTC
TRBV28	TRBD1	TRBJ2-1	.	CASSFSGTGALNEQFF	TGTGCCAGCAGTTTTTCAGGGACAGGGGCTTTGAATGAGCAGTTCTTC
TRBV6-6	.	TRBJ1-1	few	CASRLRAEAFF	TGTGCCAGCAGATTACGTGCTGAAGCTTTCTTT
TRBV7-8	.	TRBJ1-1	many	CASSLVGRGTEAFF	TGTGCCAGCAGCTTAGTGGGTCGTGGGACTGAAGCTTTCTTT
TRBV6-2/TRBV6-3	.	TRBJ2-3	few	CASNRDRNSDTQYF	TGTGCCAGCAACCGAGACCGGAACTCAGATACGCAGTATTTT
TRBV5-4	.	TRBJ2-1	.	CASSLGLLSYNEQFF	TGTGCCAGCAGCTTGGGACTTCTTTCCTACAATGAGCAGTTCTTC
TRBV7-2	.	TRBJ2-5	many	CASSFTGTFQETQYF	TGTGCCAGCAGCTTTACCGGGACCTTCCAAGAGACCCAGTACTTC
TRBV7-2	TRBD1	TRBJ1-6	.	CASSSQGNNSPLHF	TGTGCCAGCAGTTCACAGGGGAATAATTCACCCCTCCACTTT
TRBV7-8	.	TRBJ1-1	many	CASSQTRVNTEAFF	TGTGCCAGCAGCCAAACGAGGGTGAACACTGAAGCTTTCTTT
TRBV6-2/TRBV6-3	.	TRBJ2-7	few	CASGYEQYF	TGTGCCAGCGGGTACGAGCAGTACTTC
TRBV5-1	.	TRBJ1-4	few	CASSFGGSEKLFF	TGCGCCAGCAGCTTTGGGGGTTCGGAAAAACTGTTTTTT
TRBV28	.	TRBJ2-7	.	CASSGQLRDGSYEQYF	TGTGCCAGCAGTGGCCAATTACGGGACGGCTCCTACGAGCAGTACTTC
TRBV7-8	.	TRBJ1-3	.	CASSYRGSGNTIYF	TGTGCCAGCAGCTACCGGGGCTCTGGAAACACCATATATTTT